This entry concerns a single T cell receptor beta chain. Its antigen target is currently unknown. Qualities for individual bases were not recorded, and no much larger clone is one base off. Between 2014 and 2017, the patients underwent resection in either Japan or China. Two lung cancer pathologists independently confirmed the histologic diagnosis of each case on H&E slides. FFPE tissue was used for DNA isolation with the AllPrep DNA/RNA FFPE Kit. This sample stems from a study of immune evolution from preneoplasia to lung adenocarcinoma (dated by TCRdb to the early 2020s). General notes on the study: The study used immune gene expression, TCR sequencing and multiplex immunofluorescence to profile the immune contexture of lung adenocarcinoma precursors and invasive adenocarcinoma. Resected precursor lesions (AAH, AIS, MIA) and invasive adenocarcinomas were compared with paired morphologically normal lung tissue. Sample size was determined by specimen availability and not by a prior power calculation. The immune data were integrated with whole exome sequencing and methylation data from the same cohort of nodules. The overall cohort was made up of about 53 patients with pulmonary nodules who had surgical resection. The TCR sequencing data were obtained from a few dozen patients. According to the study, roughly 100 samples were used for TCR sequencing. POLYSOLVER was used to infer class I HLA alleles from exome data, and LOHHLA was used to detect allele-specific HLA loss. Points the paper makes about the study in general: Because all patients were from Japan and China, applicability to Western populations was uncertain. Normal lung had the highest top T cell clone frequencies, and these frequencies appeared to fall progressively from AAH through AIS, MIA and invasive adenocarcinoma. Normal lung showed the highest clonality, whereas later-stage lesions appeared to have higher T cell density and diversity but lower clonality. The findings reflected association rather than direct causation, and larger cohorts with long-term follow-up and longitudinal biopsies were considered necessary.

The germline V and J ends show losses of 4 bases and 10 bases respectively, and no gene match explains 13 bases of the junction. The germline V gene gives CDR1 as SNHLY and CDR2 as FYNNEI. There are 17 amino acids in the CDR3, from cysteine to phenylalanine inclusive. Kept here is only the CDR3 DNA, which spans 51 bases and is read in frame from base 1. The immunoSEQ hsTCRbeta Kit was used to sequence TCR beta CDR3 regions from DNA. In the authors' own workflow: TCR sequencing data were analysed with the ImmunoSEQ Analyzer. T cell clonality was calculated on productive rearrangements as 1 minus Pielou's evenness. The inverse Simpson index, applied to productive templates, was used to measure T cell diversity. T cell density was defined as TCR beta template counts normalized to usable DNA, with usable DNA estimated by amplifying and sequencing housekeeping genes. TCR metrics were compared across histologic stages using two-sided Kruskal-Wallis tests. The immuneACCESS repertoire file appears here via TCRdb, limited to in-frame rearrangements. These files lack a portion of the clones; in checked studies, under half of the deficit traces to unresolved V genes, and the cause of the others is not known. The DNA gave D and trimming, while V, J and clone size come from that table. Within this sample are approximately 2,800 clones, with 80% to 85% of them counted one time only. The ten most abundant clones make up 10% of the sample.

The rearrangement combines TRBV2 with TRBJ2-1; the central 13 bases match TRBD2. The sequenced sample was FFPE adjacent normal lung tissue. The TCR sequence derives from a person aged 55-85 years with lung adenocarcinoma. Here the CDR3 is given as CASSGGTSGTKPAEQFF. Read as DNA, the sequence is TGTGCCAGCAGTGGGGGGACTAGCGGGACGAAGCCCGCGGAGCAGTTCTTC.